This T cell receptor beta chain was profiled in a study of T cells in Graves' hyperthyroidism and ophthalmopathy. Stable hyperthyroidism: no ophthalmopathy progression over 18 months of follow-up. Each diagnosis drew on symptoms, thyroxine, TRAb, thyroid ultrasound and orbital computed tomography findings. Researchers amplified the TCR beta CDR3 regions from RNA transcripts. The HTBI set primed first-round TCR CDR3 RT-PCR. TCRdb independently ran MiXCR on the multiplex PCR reads; one entry per CDR3 protein. The table includes around 440,000 distinct CDR3 sequences, approximately 15% detected once. Germline V CDR1 and CDR2: SGHRS, YFSETQ. V gave up 4 bases and J gave up 2 bases; unmatched junction bases: 10. The CDR3 length is 17 residues.

The sequence came from a woman aged 18-29 years with Graves' hyperthyroidism. The genes are TRBV5-1 and TRBJ2-4; TRBD1 matches at 9 bases. Sequenced material: blood. CDR3 sequence reads: CASSKNGQGLPKNIQYF. The CDR3 DNA reads TGCGCCAGCAGCAAAAACGGACAGGGGTTACCCAAAAACATTCAGTACTTC. The whole variable domain, filled in from reference TRBV5-1 and TRBJ2-4, reads KAGVTQTPRYLIKTRGQQVTLSCSPISGHRSVSWYQQTPGQGLQFLFEYFSETQRNKGNFPGRFSGRQFSNSRSEMNVSTLELGDSALYLCASSKNGQGLPKNIQYFGAGTRLSVL.